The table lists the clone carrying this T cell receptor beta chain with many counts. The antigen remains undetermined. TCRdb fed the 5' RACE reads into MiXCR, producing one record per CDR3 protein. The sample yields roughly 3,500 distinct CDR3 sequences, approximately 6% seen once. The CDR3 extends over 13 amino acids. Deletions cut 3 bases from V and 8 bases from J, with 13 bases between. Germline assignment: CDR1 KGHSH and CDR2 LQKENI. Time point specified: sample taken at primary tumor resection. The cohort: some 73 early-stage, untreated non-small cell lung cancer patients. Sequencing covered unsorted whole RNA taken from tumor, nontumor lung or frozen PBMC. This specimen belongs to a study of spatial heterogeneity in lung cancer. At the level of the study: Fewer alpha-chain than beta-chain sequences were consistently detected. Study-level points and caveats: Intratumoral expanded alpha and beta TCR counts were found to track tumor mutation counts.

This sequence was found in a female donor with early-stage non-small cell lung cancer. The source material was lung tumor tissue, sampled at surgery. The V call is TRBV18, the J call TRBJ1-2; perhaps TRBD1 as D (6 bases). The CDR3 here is CASSPVAGEGYTF. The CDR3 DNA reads TGTGCCAGCTCACCTGTCGCAGGGGAAGGCTACACCTTC. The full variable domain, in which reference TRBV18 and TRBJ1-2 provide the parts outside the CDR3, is NAGVMQNPRHLVRRRGQEARLRCSPMKGHSHVYWYRQLPEEGLKFMVYLQKENIIDESGMPKERFSAEFPKEGPSILRIQQVVRGDSAAYFCASSPVAGEGYTFGSGTRLTVV.